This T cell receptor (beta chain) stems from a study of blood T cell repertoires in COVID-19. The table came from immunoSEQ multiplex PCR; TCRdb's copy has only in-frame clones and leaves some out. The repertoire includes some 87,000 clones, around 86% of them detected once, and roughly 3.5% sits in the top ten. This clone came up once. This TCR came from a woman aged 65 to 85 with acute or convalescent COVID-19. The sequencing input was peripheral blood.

The CDR3 coding sequence is TGTGCCAGCAGCCCTCCCGCTAACTATGGCTACACCTTC. Its protein product is CASSPPANYGYTF. The gene calls are TRBV4-2 and TRBJ1-2; D call uncertain. Germline CDR1 LGHNA, CDR2 YNFKEQ. This CDR3 contains 13 residues. Trimming removed 4 bases from V and 0 bases from J, with 6 bases in between.